This T cell receptor (beta chain) was recorded in a study of T-cell memory formation after mild COVID-19. CDR1 ENHRY and CDR2 SYGVKD come from the germline V gene. The CDR3 consists of 13 residues. Trimming cost V 4 bases and J 6 bases, with 9 bases left between them. TCRdb processed the 5' RACE reads anew with MiXCR; each CDR3 protein has one entry. The sample has 250,000 or so distinct CDR3 sequences, approximately 19% seen once; the top ten hold around 23%. A few counts support this clonotype. This receptor was identified in a man younger than 35 who had mild COVID-19 (a few samples of this study predate the infection). Cell type and time point are not known. The chain carries TRBV10-3 and TRBJ2-2; D remains ambiguous. Source material: PBMCs or a T cell subset sorted from them (not recorded which). CDR3 bases: TGTGCCATCAGTGGCTTGGGCGCCGGGGAGCTGTTTTTT. This sequence encodes CAISGLGAGELFF.